The rows below give T cell receptor beta chains drawn from one sample of a study of blood T cell repertoires in COVID-19. Measured with immunoSEQ multiplex PCR; TCRdb has only the in-frame clones, and not every one. The sample contains 100,000 to 150,000 clones, about four fifths of which appear only once. The source material was peripheral blood. The receptor set was obtained from a young man with COVID-19, enrolled during active disease. Both conserved end residues are part of each CDR3. Fields, in order: V gene, J gene, clone size, D gene, CDR3 protein, CDR3 DNA. D genes are given only for firm matches. Rows may omit the clone size; those that give it use once, few, many or a size class.

V: TRBV2
J: TRBJ1-4
size: few
D: -
CDR3: CASSKGDINEKLFF
DNA: TGTGCCAGCAGTAAAGGAGACATTAATGAAAAACTGTTTTTT

V: TRBV7-3
J: TRBJ2-1
size: -
D: TRBD2
CDR3: CASSLGEGYEQFF
DNA: TGTGCCAGCAGCTTAGGGGAGGGATATGAGCAGTTCTTC

V: TRBV6-2/TRBV6-3
J: TRBJ1-2
size: -
D: TRBD1
CDR3: CASSSLNRGTGYTF
DNA: TGTGCCAGCAGTTCCCTTAACAGGGGAACTGGCTACACCTTC

V: TRBV3-1/TRBV3-2
J: TRBJ2-6
size: -
D: -
CDR3: CASSQREGLSAGANVLTF
DNA: TGTGCCAGCAGCCAAAGAGAGGGCCTTTCTGCTGGGGCCAACGTCCTGACTTTC

V: TRBV19
J: TRBJ2-2
size: -
D: -
CDR3: CASTELRDTGELFF
DNA: TGTGCCAGTACCGAGCTCCGAGACACCGGGGAGCTGTTTTTT

V: TRBV6-6
J: TRBJ2-5
size: -
D: -
CDR3: CASSYPVAPYQETQYF
DNA: TGTGCCAGCAGTTACCCTGTGGCTCCGTACCAAGAGACCCAGTACTTC

V: TRBV19
J: TRBJ2-5
size: -
D: -
CDR3: CASSITGTLETQYF
DNA: TGTGCCAGTAGTATAACCGGGACACTAGAGACCCAGTACTTC

V: TRBV7-6
J: TRBJ2-2
size: once
D: -
CDR3: CASSSSAQGSGELFF
DNA: TGTGCCAGCAGCTCTTCGGCCCAGGGTTCCGGGGAGCTGTTTTTT

V: TRBV10-3
J: TRBJ2-1
size: -
D: TRBD2
CDR3: CAISDPTSGRAHEQFF
DNA: TGTGCCATCAGTGACCCGACTAGCGGGAGGGCCCATGAGCAGTTCTTC

V: TRBV7-3
J: TRBJ1-6
size: -
D: -
CDR3: CASSSRLNSPLHF
DNA: TGTGCCAGCAGCTCCCGACTAAATTCACCCCTCCACTTT

V: TRBV9
J: TRBJ1-1
size: -
D: -
CDR3: CASSVQDRYTEAFF
DNA: TGTGCCAGCAGCGTGCAAGACAGATACACTGAAGCTTTCTTT

V: TRBV4-1
J: TRBJ1-5
size: few
D: -
CDR3: CASSQRTVSNQPQHF
DNA: TGCGCCAGCAGCCAAAGGACAGTTAGCAATCAGCCCCAGCATTTT

V: TRBV7-9
J: TRBJ2-7
size: -
D: TRBD1
CDR3: CASSLGLGQGTYEQYF
DNA: TGTGCCAGCAGCTTAGGTTTGGGACAGGGTACCTACGAGCAGTACTTC

V: TRBV5-1
J: TRBJ2-3
size: once
D: TRBD1
CDR3: CASSPGLGQGTDTQYF
DNA: TGCGCCAGCAGCCCTGGACTTGGACAGGGAACAGATACGCAGTATTTT

V: TRBV7-9
J: TRBJ1-1
size: -
D: TRBD1
CDR3: CASSLSPGQENTEAFF
DNA: TGTGCCAGCAGCTTATCTCCGGGACAGGAGAACACTGAAGCTTTCTTT

V: TRBV18
J: TRBJ1-1
size: few
D: -
CDR3: CASSSQGFNSNTEAFF
DNA: TGTGCCAGCTCGTCCCAGGGTTTCAACTCGAACACTGAAGCTTTCTTT

V: TRBV5-1
J: TRBJ2-7
size: -
D: TRBD2
CDR3: CASRPGGDDSYEQYF
DNA: TGCGCCAGCAGACCGGGAGGGGACGATTCCTACGAGCAGTACTTC

V: TRBV30
J: TRBJ1-1
size: few
D: -
CDR3: CAWSVPNEAFF
DNA: TGTGCCTGGAGTGTCCCAAATGAAGCTTTCTTT

V: TRBV6-6
J: TRBJ2-7
size: -
D: -
CDR3: CASSRGGRFSSYEQYF
DNA: TGTGCCAGCAGTAGGGGAGGCAGATTTTCCTCCTACGAGCAGTACTTC

V: TRBV24-1
J: TRBJ1-4
size: -
D: TRBD1
CDR3: CATSDPGQGVEKLFF
DNA: TGTGCCACCAGTGATCCTGGACAGGGGGTGGAAAAACTGTTTTTT

V: TRBV6-5
J: TRBJ2-3
size: -
D: -
CDR3: CASRSGHSTDTQYF
DNA: TGTGCCAGCAGATCGGGACATAGCACAGATACGCAGTATTTT

V: TRBV19
J: TRBJ1-1
size: -
D: -
CDR3: CASSISGGITEAFF
DNA: TGTGCCAGTAGTATAAGTGGCGGAATCACTGAAGCTTTCTTT

V: TRBV6-2/TRBV6-3
J: TRBJ2-7
size: -
D: TRBD2
CDR3: CASSYRRLAASSYEQYF
DNA: TGTGCCAGCAGTTACCGCCGACTAGCGGCGAGCTCCTACGAGCAGTACTTC

V: TRBV25-1
J: TRBJ2-7
size: -
D: -
CDR3: CASSEAGTPHEQYF
DNA: TGTGCCAGCAGTGAAGCGGGTACCCCTCACGAGCAGTACTTC

V: TRBV19
J: TRBJ2-4
size: -
D: -
CDR3: CASSPLRSAGKNIQYF
DNA: TGTGCCAGTAGTCCCCTTCGAAGTGCGGGCAAAAACATTCAGTACTTC

V: TRBV19
J: TRBJ2-7
size: -
D: -
CDR3: CASSRRKQGFSRPYEQYF
DNA: TGTGCCAGTAGCAGACGAAAGCAGGGGTTTTCCCGACCCTACGAGCAGTACTTC

V: TRBV15
J: TRBJ2-6
size: -
D: -
CDR3: CATSREVTSGANVLTF
DNA: TGTGCCACCAGCAGAGAAGTTACATCTGGGGCCAACGTCCTGACTTTC

V: TRBV12-5
J: TRBJ1-1
size: -
D: -
CDR3: CASGLGGNTEAFF
DNA: TGTGCTAGTGGTTTAGGGGGAAACACTGAAGCTTTCTTT

V: TRBV5-6
J: TRBJ2-7
size: -
D: -
CDR3: CASSLVSGQLFYEQYF
DNA: TGTGCCAGCAGCTTGGTATCAGGGCAGCTTTTCTACGAGCAGTACTTC

V: TRBV18
J: TRBJ2-6
size: -
D: -
CDR3: CASSPSRGANVLTF
DNA: TGTGCCAGCTCACCTTCCCGGGGGGCCAACGTCCTGACTTTC

V: TRBV19
J: TRBJ1-5
size: -
D: -
CDR3: CASTQGNQPQHF
DNA: TGTGCCAGTACCCAGGGGAATCAGCCCCAGCATTTT

V: TRBV3-1/TRBV3-2
J: TRBJ2-1
size: -
D: TRBD2
CDR3: CASSQVLAGGDEQFF
DNA: TGTGCCAGCAGCCAAGTCCTAGCGGGGGGTGATGAGCAGTTCTTC

V: TRBV6-1
J: TRBJ1-6
size: many
D: TRBD1
CDR3: CASSEGTGGNSPLHF
DNA: TGTGCCAGCAGTGAAGGGACAGGGGGCAATTCACCCCTCCACTTT

V: TRBV6-5
J: TRBJ1-5
size: -
D: -
CDR3: CASSLPMGGNQPQHF
DNA: TGTGCCAGCAGCCTACCAATGGGGGGAAATCAGCCCCAGCATTTT

V: TRBV27
J: TRBJ1-6
size: -
D: TRBD1
CDR3: CASSSRTGPTSPLHF
DNA: TGTGCCAGCAGTTCCCGGACAGGGCCAACCTCACCCCTCCACTTT

V: TRBV27
J: TRBJ1-2
size: -
D: -
CDR3: CASRGGFYGYTF
DNA: TGTGCCAGCAGGGGGGGGTTCTATGGCTACACCTTC

V: TRBV27
J: TRBJ2-7
size: -
D: TRBD1
CDR3: CASSPWDRGSYEQYF
DNA: TGTGCCAGCAGTCCCTGGGACAGGGGCTCCTACGAGCAGTACTTC

V: TRBV15
J: TRBJ1-5
size: -
D: -
CDR3: CATSAGVLNQPQHF
DNA: TGTGCCACCAGCGCAGGGGTTCTCAATCAGCCCCAGCATTTT

V: TRBV9
J: TRBJ1-1
size: -
D: -
CDR3: CASSVVPEYTEAFF
DNA: TGTGCCAGCAGCGTAGTCCCAGAATACACTGAAGCTTTCTTT

V: TRBV2
J: TRBJ1-2
size: -
D: -
CDR3: CASSEVRSGGGYTF
DNA: TGTGCCAGCAGTGAAGTGAGATCGGGGGGTGGCTACACCTTC

V: TRBV7-2
J: TRBJ2-2
size: -
D: TRBD2
CDR3: CASSLGGPGLRAGELFF
DNA: TGTGCCAGCAGCTTAGGGGGTCCGGGACTAAGGGCCGGGGAGCTGTTTTTT

V: TRBV30
J: TRBJ1-4
size: -
D: -
CDR3: CAWSIPWTEKLFF
DNA: TGTGCCTGGAGTATCCCCTGGACAGAGAAACTGTTTTTT

V: TRBV3-1/TRBV3-2
J: TRBJ2-7
size: -
D: TRBD1
CDR3: CASSQTGTVYEQYF
DNA: TGTGCCAGCAGCCAAACCGGGACAGTCTACGAGCAGTACTTC

V: TRBV20-1
J: TRBJ2-4
size: -
D: -
CDR3: CSASARIAKNIQYF
DNA: TGCAGTGCTAGTGCCCGTATAGCCAAAAACATTCAGTACTTC

V: TRBV19
J: TRBJ1-4
size: once
D: TRBD1
CDR3: CASSLYRGGEKLFF
DNA: TGTGCCAGTAGTCTTTACAGGGGAGGCGAAAAACTGTTTTTT

V: TRBV11-3
J: TRBJ1-1
size: -
D: -
CDR3: CASSPLGGFTEAFF
DNA: TGTGCCAGCAGCCCGTTAGGGGGTTTTACTGAAGCTTTCTTT

V: TRBV4-1
J: TRBJ2-6
size: -
D: -
CDR3: CASSQDRSSGANVLTF
DNA: TGCGCCAGCAGCCAAGATCGCAGCTCTGGGGCCAACGTCCTGACTTTC

V: TRBV7-9
J: TRBJ1-1
size: once
D: TRBD1
CDR3: CASSSYGTGANTEAFF
DNA: TGTGCCAGCAGCTCTTACGGGACAGGGGCGAACACTGAAGCTTTCTTT

V: TRBV9
J: TRBJ2-7
size: -
D: -
CDR3: CASSVDSASYEQYF
DNA: TGTGCCAGCAGCGTAGATAGCGCCTCCTACGAGCAGTACTTC

V: TRBV18
J: TRBJ2-7
size: -
D: -
CDR3: CASSRVGRGYEQYF
DNA: TGTGCCAGCTCACGCGTAGGAAGGGGCTACGAGCAGTACTTC

V: TRBV20-1
J: TRBJ2-7
size: -
D: TRBD2
CDR3: CSARVRDYQYF
DNA: TGCAGTGCTAGAGTTAGGGACTATCAGTACTTC

V: TRBV5-1
J: TRBJ1-5
size: -
D: -
CDR3: CASSPQGSNQPQHF
DNA: TGCGCCAGCAGCCCGCAGGGCTCGAATCAGCCCCAGCATTTT

V: TRBV7-2
J: TRBJ1-5
size: few
D: TRBD1
CDR3: CASSSTGTNQPQHF
DNA: TGTGCCAGCAGCTCGACAGGGACCAATCAGCCCCAGCATTTT

V: TRBV18
J: TRBJ2-3
size: -
D: -
CDR3: CASSGQKDTQYF
DNA: TGTGCCAGCTCGGGCCAGAAAGATACGCAGTATTTT

V: TRBV2
J: TRBJ2-2
size: few
D: -
CDR3: CASSARAGSSSTGELFF
DNA: TGTGCCAGCAGTGCGAGGGCCGGGAGTTCCAGCACCGGGGAGCTGTTTTTT

V: TRBV30
J: TRBJ1-2
size: -
D: TRBD1
CDR3: CAWRQGALGYTF
DNA: TGTGCCTGGAGGCAGGGGGCGCTTGGCTACACCTTC

V: TRBV2
J: TRBJ1-1
size: -
D: -
CDR3: CASSEGEGVWGKDEAFF
DNA: TGTGCCAGCAGTGAAGGGGAGGGTGTCTGGGGGAAGGATGAAGCTTTCTTT

V: TRBV28
J: TRBJ1-5
size: -
D: -
CDR3: CASSLGIYQPQHF
DNA: TGTGCCAGCAGTTTGGGCATTTATCAGCCCCAGCATTTT

V: TRBV7-3
J: TRBJ2-5
size: -
D: -
CDR3: CASSSPPEETQYF
DNA: TGTGCCAGCAGCTCCCCCCCCGAAGAGACCCAGTACTTC

V: TRBV18
J: TRBJ1-1
size: -
D: -
CDR3: CASSPTTDMNTEAFF
DNA: TGTGCCAGCTCACCCACGACAGATATGAACACTGAAGCTTTCTTT